The 22 T cell receptor beta chains below come from one sample, sequenced in a study of T cells expressing NK-cell markers. TCRdb reprocessed the 5' RACE reads, keeping one entry per CDR3 protein, no DNA. Its table records more than 250,000 distinct CDR3 sequences. Material for sequencing was blood T cells: a sorted CD56 or NKG2C T cell subset, CD4+ or CD8+ T cells, or bulk PBMC T cells (not recorded which). These receptors came from a young man in good health.

The rearrangement joins TRBV9 to TRBJ2-1; with no DNA, the TCRdb D assignment of TRBD1 cannot be verified. This CDR3 is built from 13 residues. Germline lookup yields CDR1 SGDLS and CDR2 YYNGEE. This CDR3 is CASNRSPYNEQFF.

The J gene is TRBJ1-4, the V gene TRBV20-1; checking the TCRdb D call of TRBD1 is not possible without DNA. The CDR3 extends over 16 amino acids. CDR1 is DFQATT, CDR2 SNEGSKA, per germline (reference sequence). CDR3 region: CSASRLLDIRNEKLFF.

The gene calls are TRBV6-5 and TRBJ2-7. The CDR3 length is 11 residues. In germline, CDR1 is MNHEY, CDR2 SVGAGI. CDR3 amino acids: CASGPWYEQYF.

The V gene is TRBV9, the J gene TRBJ2-6. In germline, CDR1 is SGDLS, CDR2 YYNGEE. The CDR3 contains 14 residues. The CDR3 here is CASSPAPGANVLTF.

The V call is TRBV24-1, the J call TRBJ2-5; TCRdb designates TRBD1, a call that cannot be tested without DNA. This CDR3 spans 12 amino acids. Germline CDR1 KGHDR, CDR2 SFDVKD. The CDR3: CATSAGVGTQYF.

The V gene is TRBV20-1, the J gene TRBJ1-4; absent DNA, TCRdb's TRBD1 call cannot be checked. Germline CDR1 reads DFQATT; CDR2 reads SNEGSKA (reference sequence). This CDR3 has 15 residues. The CDR3 sequence is CSARLVGTQFEKLFF.

The gene calls are TRBV24-1 and TRBJ2-1; TCRdb's D call, TRBD1, is unchecked because there is no DNA. Germline V gives CDR1 KGHDR, CDR2 SFDVKD. CDR3 length: 13 amino acids. The CDR3 sequence: CATSESTGREQFF.

V usage is TRBV12-3 or TRBV12-4 and J usage is TRBJ1-1. The length of the CDR3 is 13 residues. The CDR3 protein is CASSGTVNTEAFF.

The chain is built from TRBV6-2 or TRBV6-3 and TRBJ2-2. Germline V gene data show CDR1 as MNHEY and CDR2 as SVGEGT. There are 14 residues in the CDR3. CDR3 protein: CASSYTKGIGELFF.

The CDR3 loop reads CSATQAGDGETQYF. The chain combines TRBV20-1 with TRBJ2-5; the D gene TCRdb calls, TRBD2, cannot be checked with no DNA. Germline CDR1 reads DFQATT; CDR2 reads SNEGSKA (reference sequence). The CDR3 is made up of 14 amino acids.

V and J are TRBV5-4 and TRBJ1-2; with no DNA, the TCRdb D assignment of TRBD1 cannot be verified. CDR1 and CDR2 (germline): SGHNT, YYREEE (reference sequence). This CDR3 has 14 residues. Here the CDR3 reads CASSPNRGDYGYTF.

The V call is TRBV19, the J call TRBJ1-4; TCRdb gives TRBD1 as the D gene, but with no DNA this cannot be confirmed. The CDR3 totals 14 residues. Germline V lookup: CDR1 LNHDA, CDR2 SQIVND (reference sequence). The CDR3 sequence is CATRSGSTNEKLFF.

The V call is TRBV6-1, the J call TRBJ2-3. This CDR3 is 14 amino acids long. Germline CDR1 MNHNS, CDR2 SASEGT. The CDR3 region is CASSKETDTDTQYF.

This chain uses TRBV11-3 with TRBJ2-1; TCRdb calls TRBD2, which cannot be checked without DNA. Germline V gene sequence: CDR1 SGHNT, CDR2 YENEEA. The CDR3 length is 16 residues. The CDR3: CASSPPVAGSYNEQFF.

This chain connects TRBV4-3 to TRBJ2-1; TCRdb picks TRBD2, but there is no DNA to check that call. Per the germline V gene, CDR1 is LGHNA and CDR2 is YSLEER. The CDR3 is 16 residues long. The CDR3 reads CASSRRTSGKDNEQFF.

The chain has TRBV20-1 and TRBJ2-1; TCRdb calls TRBD1, which cannot be checked without DNA. This CDR3 comprises 14 residues. Looked up from germline, CDR1 is DFQATT and CDR2 is SNEGSKA (reference sequence). The CDR3 loop is CSARAGTGYDEQFF.

This sequence joins TRBV11-2 and TRBJ2-1; TCRdb outputs TRBD2, but without DNA this stays unchecked. CDR1 and CDR2 from the germline V gene are SGHAT and FQNNGV. CDR3 length: 21 residues. CDR3 region: CASSWGELTGLRQPNYNEQFF. The variable domain in full, completed from reference TRBV11-2 and TRBJ2-1, reads EAGVAQSPRYKIIEKRQSVAFWCNPISGHATLYWYQQILGQGPKLLIQFQNNGVVDDSQLPKDRFSAERLKGVDSTLKIQPAKLEDSAVYLCASSWGELTGLRQPNYNEQFFGPGTRLTVL.

V usage is TRBV18 and J usage is TRBJ1-1; TCRdb calls TRBD1, which cannot be checked without DNA. CDR3 length: 16 residues. The germline CDR1 and CDR2 sequences are KGHSH and LQKENI. CDR3 protein: CASSPTGSGLNTEAFF.

The J gene is TRBJ2-1, the V gene TRBV20-1. Germline CDR1 is DFQATT and CDR2 is SNEGSKA (reference sequence). The CDR3 runs to 15 residues. CDR3 sequence reads: CSARGSGGAYNEQFF.

The chain couples TRBV4-2 to TRBJ1-1; TCRdb gives TRBD1 as the D gene, but with no DNA this cannot be confirmed. CDR3 length: 16 amino acids. Per germline, CDR1 LGHNA and CDR2 YNFKEQ. CDR3 in amino acids: CASSQKRDSWNTEAFF.

CDR3 residues: CASSLFGNNEQFF. The chain joins TRBV12-3 or TRBV12-4 to TRBJ2-1. The CDR3 is made up of 13 amino acids.

The rearrangement joins TRBV28 to TRBJ2-3; lacking DNA, the TRBD1 call made by TCRdb goes unchecked. Per the germline V gene, CDR1 is MDHEN and CDR2 is SYDVKM. The CDR3 is 16 amino acids. CDR3: CASSFPLMGSTDTQYF.